What follows are 20 T cell receptor beta chains derived from one specimen sequenced in a study of identifying expanded T cells in peripheral blood. This table comes from immunoSEQ multiplex PCR, and its TCRdb copy is limited to in-frame clones, with some not included. The table has about 94,000 clones, 70% to 90% seen once. Source material: blood. All receptors derive from a person between 18 and 69 years old in good health.

The chain joins TRBV5-1 to TRBJ1-2; D not certain. Trimming left V 5 bases short and J 7 bases short, with 15 bases between. The germline CDR1 and CDR2 sequences are SGHRS and YFSETQ. The CDR3 extends over 13 amino acids. The DNA of the CDR3 is TGCGCCAGCAGTACCGGGGATGCATCTGGCTACACCTTC. As protein: CASSTGDASGYTF.

The gene calls are TRBV7-2 and TRBJ1-1; a weak D match, TRBD1 (5 bases). The CDR3 spans 13 residues. Trimming removed 5 bases at V and 1 base at J, with 8 bases between. Germline V gene sequence: CDR1 SGHTA, CDR2 FQGNSA. The CDR3 bases are TGTGCCAGCAGCCTCAGGGAGAACACTGAAGCTTTCTTT. It codes for CASSLRENTEAFF.

This clone appeared a single time. The chain carries TRBV6-5 and TRBJ1-1, with D tentatively TRBD1 (6 bases). Trimming cost V 6 bases and J 1 base, with 15 bases left between them. The germline V gene encodes CDR1 MNHEY and CDR2 SVGAGI. This CDR3 region has 15 residues. DNA of the CDR3: TGTGCCAGCAGAAACAGGGTTCTTGGGAACACTGAAGCTTTCTTT. This translates into CASRNRVLGNTEAFF.

The chain combines TRBV7-9 with TRBJ2-7; the D is unclear. The CDR3 covers 14 residues. Germline V gives CDR1 SEHNR, CDR2 FQNEAQ (reference sequence). The V end was cut by 5 bases, the J end by 5 bases, with 16 bases between. The DNA of the CDR3 is TGTGCCAGCAGCGAAAGGACGAAGGCCCACGAGCAGTACTTC. Protein: CASSERTKAHEQYF.

This rearrangement joins TRBV5-1 to TRBJ2-3; no reliable D call. The CDR3 runs to 13 residues. Trimming cost V 4 bases and J 4 bases, with 10 bases left between them. Germline-derived CDR1 and CDR2 are SGHRS and YFSETQ. The CDR3 coding sequence is TGCGCCAGCAGCGCGGCTTCTGCAGATACGCAGTATTTT. This sequence encodes CASSAASADTQYF.

V is TRBV28 and J is TRBJ1-2; no firm D call. The CDR3 is 12 residues long. Germline-derived CDR1 and CDR2 are MDHEN and SYDVKM. V was cut by 10 bases and J by 1 base, with 10 bases left in between. CDR3 sequence reads: CATFLFNYGYTF. CDR3 DNA sequence: TGTGCCACCTTTCTATTTAACTATGGCTACACCTTC.

The chain has TRBV4-3 and TRBJ1-1; D gene uncertain. Germline V gene sequence: CDR1 LGHNA, CDR2 YSLEER. The CDR3 covers 16 residues. V lost 0 bases and J lost 0, with 11 bases in between. The chain's CDR3 is CASSQDSRLLNTEAFF. The CDR3 nucleotides read TGCGCCAGCAGCCAAGATTCGCGCTTACTGAACACTGAAGCTTTCTTT.

In its sample, this clone was seen once. The rearrangement uses TRBV10-1 and TRBJ1-4; possibly TRBD1 for D (6 bases). CDR1 is WNHNN, CDR2 SYGVQD, per germline (reference sequence). The ends were cut back, 7 bases at V and 0 bases at J, with 18 bases in the middle. The CDR3 spans 17 residues. This chain's CDR3 is CASTSGTSRATNEKLFF. The CDR3 DNA reads as TGCGCCAGCACCAGCGGGACATCCCGGGCAACTAATGAAAAACTGTTTTTT.

A single count supports this clone. This chain links TRBV19 with TRBJ1-2; D perhaps matches TRBD1 (5 bases). CDR1 and CDR2 from the germline V gene are LNHDA and SQIVND (reference sequence). The V and J ends lost 10 bases and 5 bases respectively, with 26 bases between them. This CDR3 has 16 amino acids. CDR3 loop: CATSPHTARETYGYTF. The CDR3 DNA follows: TGTGCCACCTCCCCTCATACGGCCAGGGAGACGTATGGCTACACCTTC.

V and J are TRBV4-1 and TRBJ2-1, with TRBD1 identical over 9 bases. Germline values: CDR1 MGHRA, CDR2 YSYEKL. This CDR3 is built from 16 residues. V trimming: 1 base; J trimming: 5 bases; junction bases outside the gene matches: 6. This CDR3 is CASSQGRDRVNNEQFF. CDR3 DNA sequence: TGCGCCAGCAGCCAAGGACGGGACAGGGTAAACAATGAGCAGTTCTTC.

The chain joins TRBV6-5 to TRBJ1-2; 7 nucleotides line up with TRBD1. Losses at the gene ends were 5 bases for V and 4 bases for J; bases not matched to a gene: 7. This CDR3 is built from 14 residues. Germline V gives CDR1 MNHEY, CDR2 SVGAGI. The CDR3 loop reads CASSEGPGGYGYTF. In DNA, the CDR3 is TGTGCCAGCAGTGAGGGGCCAGGGGGCTATGGCTACACCTTC.

The chain carries TRBV2 and TRBJ2-5; TRBD1 might be the D (6 bases). Trimming cost V 7 bases and J 4 bases, with 19 bases left between them. The CDR3 is 15 amino acids. In germline, CDR1 is SNHLY, CDR2 FYNNEI. As DNA, the CDR3 is TGTGCCAGCACCCGAACGGTACAGGGCGGAGAGACCCAGTACTTC. It translates to CASTRTVQGGETQYF.

The gene calls are TRBV9 and TRBJ1-2; possibly TRBD1 for D (6 bases). Germline values: CDR1 SGDLS, CDR2 YYNGEE. This CDR3 contains 15 residues. V dropped 4 bases and J dropped 3 bases, with 16 bases sitting between them. The CDR3 protein is CASSTPQGRDYGYTF. DNA of the CDR3: TGTGCCAGCAGCACCCCCCAGGGGAGAGACTATGGCTACACCTTC. The complete variable domain, with remaining parts taken from reference TRBV9 and TRBJ1-2, reads DSGVTQTPKHLITATGQRVTLRCSPRSGDLSVYWYQQSLDQGLQFLIQYYNGEERAKGNILERFSAQQFPDLHSELNLSSLELGDSALYFCASSTPQGRDYGYTFGSGTRLTVV.

This clone showed up just once. The chain couples TRBV2 to TRBJ1-1, with D tentatively TRBD1 (6 bases). V shed 4 bases and J shed 1 base, with 10 bases lying between them. Per the germline V gene, CDR1 is SNHLY and CDR2 is FYNNEI. This CDR3 spans 14 amino acids. The CDR3 nucleotides read TGTGCCAGCAGTGGGGGACATAAGAACACTGAAGCTTTCTTT. Its protein product is CASSGGHKNTEAFF.

This rearrangement joins TRBV10-3 to TRBJ2-7, with 8 bases fitting TRBD1. Germline CDR1 reads ENHRY; CDR2 reads SYGVKD. The length of the CDR3 is 15 residues. The ends lost 5 bases at V and 7 bases at J; junction bases unmatched: 13. The CDR3 here is CAISRETGVPREQYF. In DNA, the CDR3 is TGTGCCATCAGTAGGGAGACAGGGGTCCCCCGGGAGCAGTACTTC.

The chain links TRBV5-1 to TRBJ2-7, with TRBD2 matching 11 bases. The CDR3 runs to 16 residues. Germline V gene lookup returns CDR1 SGHRS and CDR2 YFSETQ. With 4 bases clipped from V and 4 bases from J, the junction kept 10 bases outside the gene matches. The CDR3 coding sequence is TGCGCCAGCAGCCGGATAGCTGGGACTAGCGGATACGAGCAGTACTTC. Protein sequence: CASSRIAGTSGYEQYF.

This clone turned up a few times. This sample includes further DNA sequences coding for the same CDR3. The chain links TRBV7-9 to TRBJ1-6; D gene ambiguous. The CDR3 sequence is 12 residues long. Trimming stripped 3 bases from V and 8 bases from J, with 5 bases between. Germline CDR1 reads SEHNR; CDR2 reads FQNEAQ (reference sequence). CDR3 residues: CASSFGDSPLHF. The DNA of the CDR3 is TGTGCCAGCAGCTTTGGGGATTCACCCCTCCACTTT.

V usage is TRBV5-1 and J usage is TRBJ2-7; 9 bases are shared with TRBD1. J was trimmed by 7 bases and V by 4 bases; bases with no gene match: 9. This CDR3 comprises 14 residues. Germline V gene data show CDR1 as SGHRS and CDR2 as YFSETQ. The CDR3 region has the DNA TGCGCCAGCAGCGCGGGGACAGGGATGAGGGAGCAGTACTTC. Encoded protein: CASSAGTGMREQYF. Complete variable domain (other parts from reference TRBV5-1 and TRBJ2-7): KAGVTQTPRYLIKTRGQQVTLSCSPISGHRSVSWYQQTPGQGLQFLFEYFSETQRNKGNFPGRFSGRQFSNSRSEMNVSTLELGDSALYLCASSAGTGMREQYFGPGTRLTVT.

The chain employs TRBV5-4 and TRBJ2-1, with 12 bases matching TRBD2. The CDR3 totals 20 residues. V lost 1 base, J lost 6 bases, and 17 bases stayed unmatched. CDR1 and CDR2 from the germline V gene are SGHNT and YYREEE (reference sequence). The CDR3 reads CASSLNPPIMLAGGANEQFF. CDR3 bases: TGTGCCAGCAGCTTGAACCCCCCCATAATGCTAGCGGGAGGGGCCAATGAGCAGTTCTTC. The whole variable domain, remainder taken from reference TRBV5-4 and TRBJ2-1, is ETGVTQSPTHLIKTRGQQVTLRCSSQSGHNTVSWYQQALGQGPQFIFQYYREEENGRGNFPPRFSGLQFPNYSSELNVNALELDDSALYLCASSLNPPIMLAGGANEQFFGPGTRLTVL.

This clone has only one observation. This chain links TRBV4-2 with TRBJ2-7; TRBD1 matches 8 bases. The trim removed 3 bases at V and 6 bases at J, leaving 7 bases unmatched. The CDR3 is made up of 14 amino acids. Per germline, CDR1 LGHNA and CDR2 YNFKEQ. This CDR3 is CASSQAGQVSEQYF. The DNA of the CDR3 is TGTGCCAGCAGCCAGGCGGGACAGGTGAGCGAGCAGTACTTC.